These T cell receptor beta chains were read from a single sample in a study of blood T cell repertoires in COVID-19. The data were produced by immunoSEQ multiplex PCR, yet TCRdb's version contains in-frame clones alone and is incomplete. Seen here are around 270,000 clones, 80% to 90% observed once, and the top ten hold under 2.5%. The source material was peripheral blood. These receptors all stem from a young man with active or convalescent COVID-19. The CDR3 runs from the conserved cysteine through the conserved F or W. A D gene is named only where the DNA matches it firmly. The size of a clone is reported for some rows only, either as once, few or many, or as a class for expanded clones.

cdr3_nt: TGTGCCAGCTCCCGACGTCCATCAGGCGATCAGCCCCAGCATTTT; cdr3_aa: CASSRRPSGDQPQHF; v_call: TRBV18; clone_size: -; d_call: -; j_call: TRBJ1-5
cdr3_nt: TGTGCCAGCAGCTGGGGGACAGGGACATTCGAGACCCAGTACTTC; cdr3_aa: CASSWGTGTFETQYF; v_call: TRBV7-6; clone_size: -; d_call: TRBD1; j_call: TRBJ2-5
cdr3_nt: TGCGCCAGCAGCCAAGCTTGGACAGCGGCTGGTGGCTACACCTTC; cdr3_aa: CASSQAWTAAGGYTF; v_call: TRBV4-3; clone_size: -; d_call: -; j_call: TRBJ1-2
cdr3_nt: TGTGCCAGCAGTGACCTGTGGACAGGTCGGACTGAAGCTTTCTTT; cdr3_aa: CASSDLWTGRTEAFF; v_call: TRBV6-1; clone_size: -; d_call: TRBD1; j_call: TRBJ1-1
cdr3_nt: TGTGCCAGCAGCCAAGATTGGACTAGCGGCAATGAGCAGTTCTTC; cdr3_aa: CASSQDWTSGNEQFF; v_call: TRBV3-1/TRBV3-2; clone_size: -; d_call: TRBD2; j_call: TRBJ2-1
cdr3_nt: TGTGCCACCCCTCAGGGGAAGAACACTGAAGCTTTCTTT; cdr3_aa: CATPQGKNTEAFF; v_call: TRBV15; clone_size: once; d_call: -; j_call: TRBJ1-1
cdr3_nt: TGTGCCACCAGCCGGGAGTTAATTGGGACCATAACCTACGAGCAGTACTTC; cdr3_aa: CATSRELIGTITYEQYF; v_call: TRBV15; clone_size: -; d_call: -; j_call: TRBJ2-7
cdr3_nt: TGCGCCAGCAGCCGATTTGAGGGCAGCTCCTACGAGCAGTACTTC; cdr3_aa: CASSRFEGSSYEQYF; v_call: TRBV4-1; clone_size: -; d_call: -; j_call: TRBJ2-7
cdr3_nt: TGCGCCAGCAGTGCTTTGCGGGGGGAGAACACCGGGGAGCTGTTTTTT; cdr3_aa: CASSALRGENTGELFF; v_call: TRBV10-1; clone_size: -; d_call: TRBD2; j_call: TRBJ2-2
cdr3_nt: TGTGCCAGCAGCCAAGTTTCGGCTAGCGGGGGTTATACAGATACGCAGTATTTT; cdr3_aa: CASSQVSASGGYTDTQYF; v_call: TRBV4-2; clone_size: -; d_call: TRBD2; j_call: TRBJ2-3
cdr3_nt: TGTGCCACCAGCGCCAGGGGGAGATCCACTGAAGCTTTCTTT; cdr3_aa: CATSARGRSTEAFF; v_call: TRBV15; clone_size: -; d_call: TRBD1; j_call: TRBJ1-1
cdr3_nt: TGTGCCAGCAGCTTCTCGCGGCAGGGGTTAATTGGGGTTAATTCACCCCTCCACTTT; cdr3_aa: CASSFSRQGLIGVNSPLHF; v_call: TRBV7-2; clone_size: -; d_call: -; j_call: TRBJ1-6
cdr3_nt: TGTGCCTGGAGTGTATCAGGGAATCAGCCCCAGCATTTT; cdr3_aa: CAWSVSGNQPQHF; v_call: TRBV30; clone_size: -; d_call: -; j_call: TRBJ1-5
cdr3_nt: TGTGCCTGGAGCCAGGGTGCAACTAATGAAAAACTGTTTTTT; cdr3_aa: CAWSQGATNEKLFF; v_call: TRBV30; clone_size: -; d_call: -; j_call: TRBJ1-4
cdr3_nt: TGTGCCAGCAGCCGTAAGACTAGCGGGGGATCAGATACGCAGTATTTT; cdr3_aa: CASSRKTSGGSDTQYF; v_call: TRBV7-6; clone_size: -; d_call: TRBD2; j_call: TRBJ2-3
cdr3_nt: TGTGCCAGTAGTATAGACGGGACTTCGAATCAGCCCCAGCATTTT; cdr3_aa: CASSIDGTSNQPQHF; v_call: TRBV19; clone_size: -; d_call: -; j_call: TRBJ1-5
cdr3_nt: TGTGCCAGCAGCTTGGGTGACAGTCTTATACTTACCTACAATGAGCAGTTCTTC; cdr3_aa: CASSLGDSLILTYNEQFF; v_call: TRBV5-4; clone_size: -; d_call: -; j_call: TRBJ2-1
cdr3_nt: TGCGCCAGCAGCCCTGGACAGGACTCCTACGAGCAGTACTTC; cdr3_aa: CASSPGQDSYEQYF; v_call: TRBV5-1; clone_size: -; d_call: TRBD1; j_call: TRBJ2-7
cdr3_nt: TGTGCCAGTAGTCCTCGGACAGGGGATTCACCCCTCCACTTT; cdr3_aa: CASSPRTGDSPLHF; v_call: TRBV19; clone_size: -; d_call: TRBD1; j_call: TRBJ1-6
cdr3_nt: TGTGCCAGCAGCCAAGAAAGTAGGGGGGGGGCTACAGATACGCAGTATTTT; cdr3_aa: CASSQESRGGATDTQYF; v_call: TRBV4-2; clone_size: -; d_call: -; j_call: TRBJ2-3
cdr3_nt: TGTGCCAGCAGCGCGGGACAGGTAAACTACAATGAGCAGTTCTTC; cdr3_aa: CASSAGQVNYNEQFF; v_call: TRBV27; clone_size: -; d_call: TRBD1; j_call: TRBJ2-1
cdr3_nt: TGTGCCAGCTCACCACCTAGCGGGGGACACGAGCAGTTCTTC; cdr3_aa: CASSPPSGGHEQFF; v_call: TRBV18; clone_size: -; d_call: TRBD2; j_call: TRBJ2-1
cdr3_nt: TGTGCCAGCAGCTTAGCGACTAGCGCCTACGAGCAGTACTTC; cdr3_aa: CASSLATSAYEQYF; v_call: TRBV7-2; clone_size: -; d_call: TRBD2; j_call: TRBJ2-7
cdr3_nt: TGTGCCAGCAGCCAAAGCCGGGGTACAAATTCACCCCTCCACTTT; cdr3_aa: CASSQSRGTNSPLHF; v_call: TRBV3-1/TRBV3-2; clone_size: -; d_call: -; j_call: TRBJ1-6
cdr3_nt: TGTGCCAGCAGCGCCATTGCGGGGCAAGATACGCAGTATTTT; cdr3_aa: CASSAIAGQDTQYF; v_call: TRBV5-4; clone_size: -; d_call: -; j_call: TRBJ2-3
cdr3_nt: TGTGCCAGCAGCTTAGGGACATCCCACGAGCAGTACTTC; cdr3_aa: CASSLGTSHEQYF; v_call: TRBV6-5; clone_size: -; d_call: -; j_call: TRBJ2-7